This TCR beta chain was sequenced for a study of identical twins. The study's findings and limits: There was more out-of-frame TCR alpha sharing in monozygotic twins than models estimated. The study found excess low generation probability among twin-shared out-of-frame alpha sequences.

A remark on this clonotype: What it recognizes is unknown.

TCRdb re-analysed the 5' RACE reads in MiXCR, keeping a single row per CDR3 protein. The table records a few hundred thousand distinct CDR3 sequences, 9.6% of them present only once. These data were likewise used in another study, on yellow fever vaccine responses in identical twins. Per that paper: Reportedly, twins' vaccine T cell responses looked partly convergent and partly personalized.

The origin of this receptor is a woman in her late teens or twenties in good health. The specimen sequenced was PBMCs.

In DNA, the CDR3 is TGTGCCAGCAGTGCAGGACTAGCGGGAGGGCCCTCAGATACGCAGTATTTT. This gives the protein CASSAGLAGGPSDTQYF. This chain links TRBV12-3 or TRBV12-4 with TRBJ2-3, with 15 bases that match TRBD2. The CDR3 contains 17 residues. Trimming cost V 5 bases and J 4 bases; bases outside gene matches: 7.